One and the same sample provided the 7 T cell receptor beta chains below, sequenced in a study of blood T cell repertoires in COVID-19. Sequencing used immunoSEQ multiplex PCR; TCRdb keeps in-frame clones, though not all of them. The data show about 8,400 clones, about 86% seen once. The sample taken for sequencing was peripheral blood. These receptors came from a man aged 60 to 69 with acute or convalescent COVID-19.

V and J are TRBV15 and TRBJ1-1; no clear D. Germline V lookup: CDR1 LNHNV, CDR2 YYDKDF (reference sequence). Trimming removed 1 base at V and 1 base at J, with 7 bases between. This CDR3 spans 14 amino acids. This chain's CDR3 is CATSRGHSNTEAFF. In DNA form, the CDR3 reads TGTGCCACCAGCAGAGGACATTCGAACACTGAAGCTTTCTTT.

V gene TRBV7-6 combines with J gene TRBJ2-1, with 7 positions matching TRBD2. CDR3 length: 16 amino acids. After removal of 3 bases from V and 7 bases from J, the junction contained 12 bases not matched to a gene. The germline gives CDR1 SGHVS, CDR2 FNYEAQ. The CDR3: CASSFRTSPAGNEQFF. The CDR3 nucleotides read TGTGCCAGCAGCTTCCGGACTAGTCCCGCAGGGAATGAGCAGTTCTTC. Drawing the rest from reference TRBV7-6 and TRBJ2-1, the complete variable domain is GAGVSQSPRYKVTKRGQDVALRCDPISGHVSLYWYRQALGQGPEFLTYFNYEAQQDKSGLPNDRFSAERPEGSISTLTIQRTEQRDSAMYRCASSFRTSPAGNEQFFGPGTRLTVL.

The chain couples TRBV7-3 to TRBJ2-3; 13 positions agree with TRBD2. This CDR3 region has 17 residues. Germline V lookup: CDR1 SGHTA, CDR2 FQGTGA. Germline trimming cut 5 bases from V and 0 bases from J; bases unmatched to any gene: 5. In DNA, the CDR3 is TGTGCCAGCAGCCCCGGACTAGCGGGGGTGAGCACAGATACGCAGTATTTT. Translated: CASSPGLAGVSTDTQYF. Full variable domain (missing parts from reference TRBV7-3 and TRBJ2-3): GAGVSQTPSNKVTEKGKYVELRCDPISGHTALYWYRQSLGQGPEFLIYFQGTGAADDSGLPNDRFFAVRPEGSVSTLKIQRTERGDSAVYLCASSPGLAGVSTDTQYFGPGTRLTVL.

The chain carries TRBV6-6 and TRBJ1-5; D gene unclear. From germline, CDR1 is MNHNY and CDR2 SVGAGI (reference sequence). This CDR3 is built from 15 residues. Between the trimmed V and J ends, which lost 6 bases and 1 base, there was a span of 13 bases. In DNA form, the CDR3 reads TGTGCCAGCAGATCGGGCGGAGGGAGCAATCAGCCCCAGCATTTT. This sequence encodes CASRSGGGSNQPQHF.

The chain links TRBV6-5 to TRBJ1-2, with 7 bases fitting TRBD1. The CDR3 contains 15 residues. Per the germline V gene, CDR1 is MNHEY and CDR2 is SVGAGI. With V trimmed by 5 bases and J by 4 bases, 10 bases remained unmatched. Here the CDR3 reads CASSPWAGQPYGYTF. CDR3 nucleotide sequence: TGTGCCAGCAGTCCGTGGGCGGGACAGCCCTATGGCTACACCTTC.

V and J are TRBV7-2 and TRBJ1-2; D unclear. Trimming cost V 3 bases and J 3 bases, with 8 bases left between them. The CDR3 runs to 13 residues. In germline, CDR1 is SGHTA, CDR2 FQGNSA. CDR3 loop: CASSLGPDYGYTF. The CDR3 coding sequence is TGTGCCAGCAGCTTGGGCCCCGACTATGGCTACACCTTC.

This sequence joins TRBV4-2 and TRBJ2-7, with TRBD2 matching over 9 bases. The CDR3 sequence is 17 residues long. The germline gives CDR1 LGHNA, CDR2 YNFKEQ. J lost 4 bases, V lost 4 bases, and 14 bases had no gene match. CDR3 region: CASSRAGGASGLYEQYF. The CDR3 DNA follows: TGTGCCAGCAGCCGGGCGGGGGGGGCTAGCGGGTTGTACGAGCAGTACTTC.